This is a list of T cell receptor beta chains from one sample in a study of early T cells in non-severe SARS-CoV-2 infection. TCRdb reprocessed the 5' RACE reads via MiXCR and lists one record per CDR3 protein. The data show tens of thousands of distinct CDR3 sequences, approximately 4.8% seen once. Source material: whole blood. Every receptor here comes from an adult who was a healthcare worker with PCR-confirmed SARS-CoV-2 infection or an uninfected control (not recorded which). Each CDR3 is given with its conserved first and last residue. D genes are given only for firm matches. The size field is filled for only some rows; it gives once, few, many or a size class.

CDR3 protein | CDR3 DNA | D gene | J gene | clone size | CDR3 length | V gene
CASSAGQEGEKLFF | TGTGCCAGCAGTGCCGGCCAGGAGGGGGAAAAACTGTTTTTT | NA | TRBJ1-4 | NA | 14 | TRBV2
CASSLAATGQGYEQYF | TGCGCCAGCAGCTTGGCCGCGACAGGGCAGGGTTACGAGCAGTACTTC | TRBD1 | TRBJ2-7 | many | 16 | TRBV5-1
CASSQVGWSGVEEKLFF | TGTGCCAGCAGCCAAGTCGGTTGGTCTGGGGTGGAGGAAAAACTGTTTTTT | NA | TRBJ1-4 | many | 17 | TRBV4-2
CSAKGQGQETQYF | TGCAGTGCTAAAGGACAGGGGCAAGAGACCCAGTACTTC | TRBD1 | TRBJ2-5 | many | 13 | TRBV20-1
CAISLQTNTGELFF | TGTGCCATCAGTTTACAGACGAACACCGGGGAGCTGTTTTTT | NA | TRBJ2-2 | NA | 14 | TRBV10-3
CSSHRDVSEAFF | TGCAGCTCCCATAGGGACGTTTCTGAAGCTTTCTTT | NA | TRBJ1-1 | many | 12 | TRBV29-1
CASSTGTDTQYF | TGTGCCAGCAGTACCGGCACAGATACGCAGTATTTT | NA | TRBJ2-3 | many | 12 | TRBV28
CSLRGVSRNIQYF | TGCAGTCTAAGAGGGGTCTCTAGAAACATTCAGTACTTC | NA | TRBJ2-4 | many | 13 | TRBV20-1
CASSIFETGYGYTF | TGTGCCAGTAGTATTTTCGAGACAGGCTATGGCTACACCTTC | NA | TRBJ1-2 | many | 14 | TRBV19
CASSLQTGGYEQYF | TGCGCCAGCAGCTTACAGACAGGGGGCTACGAGCAGTACTTC | TRBD1 | TRBJ2-7 | many | 14 | TRBV5-1
CASSFSVIGASGANVLTF | TGTGCCAGCAGCTTTAGCGTTATTGGGGCCTCTGGGGCCAACGTCCTGACTTTC | NA | TRBJ2-6 | medium-sized | 18 | TRBV7-9
CSAPRNGNTEAFF | TGCAGTGCTCCGCGCAACGGGAACACTGAAGCTTTCTTT | NA | TRBJ1-1 | many | 13 | TRBV20-1
CASKGSTGELFF | TGTGCCAGCAAGGGGAGTACCGGGGAGCTGTTTTTT | NA | TRBJ2-2 | few | 12 | TRBV2
CASSTWGAKRDNEQFF | TGTGCCAGCAGTACGTGGGGGGCCAAAAGGGACAATGAGCAGTTCTTC | NA | TRBJ2-1 | few | 16 | TRBV6-5
CASRKGDQPQHF | TGTGCCAGTAGGAAGGGTGATCAGCCCCAGCATTTT | NA | TRBJ1-5 | many | 12 | TRBV19
CASSQSHRNTEAFF | TGCGCCAGCAGCCAAAGTCACAGAAACACTGAAGCTTTCTTT | NA | TRBJ1-1 | many | 14 | TRBV4-3
CASSFGGTTTDTQYF | TGTGCCAGCAGCTTCGGCGGGACTACCACAGATACGCAGTATTTT | TRBD2 | TRBJ2-3 | many | 15 | TRBV7-8
CSAQGLEGHQETQYF | TGCAGTGCCCAGGGACTGGAGGGGCACCAAGAGACCCAGTACTTC | NA | TRBJ2-5 | many | 15 | TRBV20-1
CAWSVTAANTGELFF | TGTGCCTGGAGTGTAACGGCAGCGAACACCGGGGAGCTGTTTTTT | NA | TRBJ2-2 | medium-sized | 15 | TRBV30
CAWSTGTSYNEQFF | TGTGCCTGGAGTACCGGGACTAGCTACAATGAGCAGTTCTTC | TRBD2 | TRBJ2-1 | many | 14 | TRBV30
CASSLITGDQYF | TGTGCCAGCAGCTTGATAACTGGGGACCAGTACTTC | NA | TRBJ2-5 | many | 12 | TRBV5-4
CAISEGNGYTF | TGTGCCATCAGTGAGGGGAATGGCTACACCTTC | NA | TRBJ1-2 | many | 11 | TRBV10-3